This entry lists 23 T cell receptor beta chains sequenced from one sample in a study of Graves' ophthalmopathy and Graves' hyperthyroidism. Amplification targeted the TCR beta CDR3 regions, with RNA transcripts as the source material. The first round was an RT-PCR with HTBI primers, and the second round was a multiplex PCR. Each CDR3 protein gets one entry after TCRdb re-called the multiplex PCR reads with MiXCR. The sample holds some 1.1 million distinct CDR3 sequences, roughly 35% seen once. Input material: peripheral blood or thyroid tissue (not recorded which). Receptors originate from an adult man with Graves' hyperthyroidism.

The V call is TRBV5-1, the J call TRBJ2-7, with D uncertain. The germline CDR1 and CDR2 sequences are SGHRS and YFSETQ. The CDR3 has 10 residues. The V and J ends lost 6 bases and 1 base respectively, with 2 bases between them. In nucleotides, the CDR3 is TGCGCCAGCAATTCCTACGAGCAGTACTTC. Its protein is CASNSYEQYF.

In this sample, this clonotype turned up a few times. The CDR3 nucleotides are TGCAGTGCTCAAAAACCGGGACTAGCGGGAGGGCAGTTATCCTACGAGCAGTACTTC. It translates to CSAQKPGLAGGQLSYEQYF. The chain has TRBV20-1 and TRBJ2-7; 16 positions match TRBD2. CDR1 DFQATT and CDR2 SNEGSKA come from the germline V gene (reference sequence). The V and J ends lost 5 bases and 1 base, in that order; junction bases with no gene match: 14. The CDR3 extends over 19 amino acids.

The rearrangement uses TRBV25-1 and TRBJ2-3, with D perhaps assigned TRBD1 or TRBD2 (6 bases each). V lost 3 bases and J lost 5, with 15 bases in between. CDR1 and CDR2 (germline): MGHDK, SYGVNS. This CDR3 has 15 amino acids. The CDR3 DNA reads TGTGCCAGCAGTGACCTCTGGGGGGCCGGAGATACGCAGTATTTT. Residues: CASSDLWGAGDTQYF.

V is TRBV7-6 and J is TRBJ2-2; 7 bases map to TRBD2. Germline V CDR1 and CDR2: SGHVS, FNYEAQ. This CDR3 has 16 residues. Trimming at V came to 3 bases and at J to 7 bases, leaving 11 bases not matched to a gene. The CDR3 is CASSFRILGGIGELFF. The CDR3 bases are TGTGCCAGCAGCTTCCGAATCCTCGGGGGGATCGGGGAGCTGTTTTTT.

For this clonotype: Possible read error: a much larger clone is one base away. The chain joins TRBV7-9 to TRBJ2-5; D perhaps matches TRBD1 (6 bases). Germline loops: CDR1 SEHNR, CDR2 FQNEAQ (reference sequence). The CDR3 extends over 17 amino acids. Deletions cut 6 bases from V and 7 bases from J, with 27 bases between. DNA of the CDR3: TGTGCCAGCAGACCCGCCCCCCCGGGCAGGCTCAGGGGGACCCAGTACTTC. Protein sequence: CASRPAPPGRLRGTQYF.

This clonotype was counted at least ten times. Mismatch with germline at one junction end may stem from a read error. The chain uses TRBV20-1 and TRBJ1-2, with D possibly being TRBD1 (5 bases). Germline loops: CDR1 DFQATT, CDR2 SNEGSKA (reference sequence). CDR3 length: 12 residues. The CDR3 nucleotides are TGCAGTGCTGGAGACAGCGACTATGGCTACACCTTC. It codes for CSAGDSDYGYTF.

This clonotype was seen repeatedly, ten times or more. This chain links TRBV5-1 with TRBJ2-7, with no clear D. The CDR3 length is 13 residues. CDR1 is SGHRS, CDR2 YFSETQ, per germline. The ends were cut back, 0 bases at V and 7 bases at J, with 11 bases in the middle. CDR3 loop: CASSLGGTSEQYF. The CDR3 DNA reads TGCGCCAGCAGCTTGGGGGGAACATCAGAGCAGTACTTC.

Written as DNA, the CDR3 is TGCAGCTCGGGACCCAGCCAAGAGACCCAGTACTTC. Its protein is CSSGPSQETQYF. V gene TRBV29-1 combines with J gene TRBJ2-5; D is perhaps TRBD1 or TRBD2 (5 bases each). This CDR3 comprises 12 residues. The germline V and J ends were trimmed by 8 bases and 1 base, with 11 bases remaining between them. Germline lookup yields CDR1 SQVTM and CDR2 ANQGSEA.

This clonotype was counted between two and nine times. This rearrangement joins TRBV6-5 to TRBJ2-7; no clear D. This CDR3 is built from 12 residues. Germline CDR1 and CDR2: MNHEY and SVGAGI. Trimming cost V 5 bases and J 5 bases, with 10 bases left between them. The CDR3 spells CASSPGYNEQYF. The CDR3 region has the DNA TGTGCCAGCAGTCCCGGGTACAACGAGCAGTACTTC.

This clonotype was counted many times. The chain joins TRBV5-1 to TRBJ1-2, with D perhaps TRBD1 (6 bases). CDR3 length: 15 amino acids. Trimming took 3 bases from V and 8 from J, leaving 20 bases between them. From germline, CDR1 is SGHRS and CDR2 YFSETQ. In nucleotides, the CDR3 is TGCGCCAGCAGCTGGGGCGGACAGAGAGGGGAGGGCTACACCTTC. Translated, it gives CASSWGGQRGEGYTF.

This clonotype has only a few counts. V is TRBV6-1 and J is TRBJ1-4; possible D gene TRBD1, 6 bases. The V and J ends lost 6 bases and 5 bases respectively, with 19 bases between them. CDR1 is MNHNS, CDR2 SASEGT, per germline. The CDR3 extends over 16 amino acids. The chain's CDR3 is CASSPAGGGRNEKLFF. DNA of the CDR3: TGTGCCAGCAGCCCTGCCGGGGGCGGAAGAAATGAAAAACTGTTTTTT.

The chain recombines TRBV2 with TRBJ1-1; D call uncertain. With 3 bases removed from V and 3 bases from J, the gap between germline ends came to 11 bases. The length of the CDR3 is 14 residues. Germline V gene sequence: CDR1 SNHLY, CDR2 FYNNEI. The CDR3 protein is CASSDAGVDTEAFF. DNA of the CDR3: TGTGCCAGCAGTGACGCCGGGGTGGACACTGAAGCTTTCTTT.

The sample holds many counts of this clonotype. The V gene is TRBV2, the J gene TRBJ2-7, with D perhaps matching TRBD2 (6 bases). This CDR3 is built from 14 residues. V lost 3 bases and J lost 3, with 12 bases in between. CDR1 is SNHLY and CDR2 is FYNNEI in the germline V gene. The CDR3 spells CASSDRRTNYEQYF. In nucleotides, the CDR3 is TGTGCCAGCAGTGACAGGCGGACTAACTACGAGCAGTACTTC.

This clonotype was observed a handful of times. V gene TRBV6-5 combines with J gene TRBJ1-1, with TRBD1 matching 8 bases. Germline assignment: CDR1 MNHEY and CDR2 SVGAGI. V lost 9 bases to trimming and J lost 7 bases; unmatched junction nucleotides: 19. The CDR3 covers 16 residues. The CDR3 sequence: CASGTGTGPRWGEAFF. The CDR3 DNA sequence: TGTGCCAGTGGGACCGGGACAGGCCCGAGATGGGGTGAAGCTTTCTTT.

This clonotype has ten or more counts. This chain connects TRBV7-9 to TRBJ1-2; 9 bases align to TRBD1. The CDR3 has 14 residues. V trimming: 5 bases; J trimming: 6 bases; junction bases outside the gene matches: 7. CDR1 and CDR2 (germline): SEHNR, FQNEAQ (reference sequence). CDR3 protein: CASSHPGTGNGYTF. The CDR3, as DNA: TGTGCCAGCAGCCACCCCGGGACAGGGAATGGCTACACCTTC.

The chain uses TRBV10-3 and TRBJ1-4; no definite D call. The V end lost 4 bases, the J end lost 6 bases, and 12 bases lay between the germline ends. Germline values: CDR1 ENHRY, CDR2 SYGVKD. The CDR3 runs to 14 residues. CDR3 protein: CAISARGIDEKLFF. CDR3 coding DNA: TGTGCCATCAGTGCTAGAGGCATCGATGAAAAACTGTTTTTT.

The chain combines TRBV27 with TRBJ2-7; TRBD2 agrees at 10 bases. Germline loops: CDR1 MNHEY, CDR2 SMNVEV (reference sequence). CDR3 size: 15 residues. Germline trimming cut 7 bases from V and 0 bases from J; bases unmatched to any gene: 6. CDR3 in amino acids: CASNSGTSVSYEQYF. The CDR3 DNA reads TGTGCCAGCAATTCCGGGACTAGCGTCTCCTACGAGCAGTACTTC.

This clonotype has a single count. Compared with germline, one end of the junction differs, possibly owing to a read error. This rearrangement joins TRBV5-1 to TRBJ2-5, with D possibly matching TRBD1 (7 bases). CDR1 and CDR2 (germline): SGHRS, YFSETQ. The length of the CDR3 is 16 residues. The CDR3 sequence: CTSSLGGHTGEETQYF. CDR3 in DNA: TGCACCAGCAGCTTGGGGGGCCACACAGGGGAAGAGACCCAGTACTTC.

This sequence joins TRBV29-1 and TRBJ1-2; possibly TRBD1 for D (5 bases). The V end was cut by 6 bases, the J end by 5 bases, with 19 bases between. The germline CDR1 and CDR2 sequences are SQVTM and ANQGSEA. The CDR3 spans 14 residues. The CDR3 loop is CSVQPGGLGYGYTF. The CDR3 nucleotides are TGCAGCGTCCAACCCGGGGGTTTGGGTTATGGCTACACCTTC.

CDR3 residues: CATSSPQGNSGANVLTF. Written as DNA, the CDR3 is TGTGCCACCAGCAGCCCCCAGGGAAACTCTGGGGCCAACGTCCTGACTTTC. V usage is TRBV15 and J usage is TRBJ2-6; TRBD1 might be the D (5 bases). The V end was cut by 3 bases, the J end by 0 bases, with 12 bases between. Germline V gives CDR1 LNHNV, CDR2 YYDKDF (reference sequence). The CDR3 covers 17 residues.

Details on this clonotype: Given a much more abundant clone one base away, this may be a read error. The rearrangement uses TRBV29-1 and TRBJ2-5; 11 bases are a match to TRBD2. Germline V lookup: CDR1 SQVTM, CDR2 ANQGSEA. After removal of 4 bases from V and 2 bases from J, the junction contained 6 bases not matched to a gene. CDR3 length equals 15 residues. In DNA, the CDR3 is TGCAGCGTTGGCTCTACTAGCGGGAGACAAGAGACCCAGTACTTC. This sequence encodes CSVGSTSGRQETQYF. The variable domain in full, completed from reference TRBV29-1 and TRBJ2-5, reads SAVISQKPSRDICQRGTSLTIQCQVDSQVTMMFWYRQQPGQSLTLIATANQGSEATYESGFVIDKFPISRPNLTFSTLTVSNMSPEDSSIYLCSVGSTSGRQETQYFGPGTRLLVL.

This chain joins TRBV10-3 and TRBJ2-3; the match to TRBD2 covers 10 bases. Germline CDR1 is ENHRY and CDR2 is SYGVKD. The CDR3 is 16 amino acids. The V segment lost 3 bases and the J segment 8 bases; nucleotides outside the gene matches: 11. The CDR3 DNA sequence: TGTGCCATCAGTGACCCCTCCAGCGGGAGGGACGGTACGCAGTATTTT. It translates to CAISDPSSGRDGTQYF.

This rearrangement joins TRBV19 to TRBJ1-1, with D possibly being TRBD1 (6 bases). The germline V and J ends were trimmed by 4 bases and 4 bases, with 16 bases remaining between them. Germline CDR1 reads LNHDA; CDR2 reads SQIVND (reference sequence). CDR3 size: 15 residues. Written as DNA, the CDR3 is TGTGCCAGTAGTAGTAGGGGGGGCATGAGCACTGAAGCTTTCTTT. It encodes CASSSRGGMSTEAFF.